One sample yielded the 29 T cell receptor beta chains listed below, sequenced in a study of Ad26.COV2.S vaccination and SARS-CoV-2 variants (dated by TCRdb to the early 2020s). The label giving this sample's treatment or condition can be read as: over 15 received Ad26.COV2.S at low or high dose, single or two shots; a few received placebo; per-sample allocation not given. Repertoires of vaccine and placebo recipients were sequenced from samples collected on day 63 after the first injection. Library generation was performed with the immunoSEQ multiplex PCR assay. This immuneACCESS table, as held by TCRdb, lists in-frame sequences with V and J called but not all clones. Of the missing ones, under half trace to an unresolved V gene in checked studies; the others have no known cause. This sample lists some 370,000 clones; 83% were detected once. 7% to 9.5% of the sample is taken by the ten largest.

Sequences were derived from peripheral blood, sampled in a trial of Ad26.COV2.S vaccine versus placebo. Source of these receptors: a person aged 18-60 years who received the Ad26.COV2.S COVID-19 vaccine or a placebo.

This chain links TRBV9 with TRBJ2-3; D perhaps matches TRBD1 (6 bases). This CDR3 has 15 amino acids. Trimming left V 4 bases short and J 7 bases short, with 19 bases between. Germline CDR1 SGDLS, CDR2 YYNGEE. The CDR3 sequence: CASSSDGGWGNTQYF. DNA of the CDR3: TGTGCCAGCAGCTCTGATGGGGGCTGGGGGAATACGCAGTATTTT.

Only a few counts were recorded for this clone. This sequence joins TRBV11-3 and TRBJ2-7; D may be TRBD2 (5 bases). Germline V CDR1 and CDR2: SGHNT, YENEEA. V shed 1 base and J shed 5 bases, with 12 bases lying between them. The CDR3 has 14 residues. CDR3 nucleotide sequence: TGTGCCAGCAGCTTAGGGGGAGACGTCCACGAGCAGTACTTC. Its translation is CASSLGGDVHEQYF.

The rearrangement uses TRBV9 and TRBJ1-5, with D hard to call. The CDR3 totals 14 residues. Trimming removed 0 bases from V and 3 bases from J, with 7 bases in between. Germline V lookup: CDR1 SGDLS, CDR2 YYNGEE. DNA for the CDR3: TGTGCCAGCAGCGTAGGACAAGACAATCAGCCCCAGCATTTT. Its translation: CASSVGQDNQPQHF.

This clone was seen just once. The V gene is TRBV6-2 or TRBV6-3, the J gene TRBJ2-7, with D tentatively TRBD1 (6 bases). The CDR3 is made up of 14 amino acids. Germline V gene lookup returns CDR1 MNHEY and CDR2 SVGEGT. The V end was cut by 0 bases, the J end by 2 bases, with 8 bases between. The CDR3 is CASSYSSGAYEQYF. The CDR3 DNA sequence: TGTGCCAGCAGTTACTCTTCAGGGGCCTACGAGCAGTACTTC.

This chain uses TRBV7-9 with TRBJ2-7; TRBD2 aligns across 7 bases. The length of the CDR3 is 12 residues. Germline CDR1 is SEHNR and CDR2 is FQNEAQ (reference sequence). Losses at the gene ends were 1 base for V and 10 bases for J; bases not matched to a gene: 4. In DNA, the CDR3 is TGTGCCAGCAGCTTAGTGGCGGGAGCACAGTACTTC. It is translated as CASSLVAGAQYF. Complete variable domain (other parts from reference TRBV7-9 and TRBJ2-7): DTGVSQNPRHKITKRGQNVTFRCDPISEHNRLYWYRQTLGQGPEFLTYFQNEAQLEKSRLLSDRFSAERPKGSFSTLEIQRTEQGDSAMYLCASSLVAGAQYFGPGTRLTVT.

The chain carries TRBV6-2 or TRBV6-3 and TRBJ2-3, with a possible D match to TRBD2 (6 bases). V was clipped by 5 bases and J by 2 bases, with 11 bases between them. Germline loops: CDR1 MNHEY, CDR2 SVGEGT. The CDR3 totals 14 residues. CDR3 sequence reads: CASSRTKYTDTQYF. The CDR3 DNA is TGTGCCAGCAGTAGGACTAAATACACAGATACGCAGTATTTT.

The V gene is TRBV29-1, the J gene TRBJ2-3, with D perhaps matching TRBD2 (6 bases). V shed 3 bases and J shed 5 bases, with 9 bases lying between them. This CDR3 has 12 amino acids. Germline loops: CDR1 SQVTM, CDR2 ANQGSEA. The CDR3 is CSVEGGEDTQYF. DNA for the CDR3: TGCAGCGTTGAGGGGGGTGAAGATACGCAGTATTTT.

The chain uses TRBV12-3 or TRBV12-4 and TRBJ1-1; D unclear. This CDR3 spans 12 amino acids. Trimming pared 2 bases from V and 5 bases from J, leaving 6 bases between. Here the CDR3 reads CASSLKGTEAFF. In DNA, the CDR3 is TGTGCCAGCAGTTTAAAGGGAACTGAAGCTTTCTTT.

The chain employs TRBV20-1 and TRBJ1-2; D is uncertain. The V gene's germline CDR1 is DFQATT and CDR2 SNEGSKA (reference sequence). V was cut by 7 bases and J by 8 bases, with 8 bases left in between. CDR3 size: 9 residues. CDR3 loop: CSGREGYTF. CDR3 sequence (DNA): TGCAGTGGGCGCGAAGGCTACACCTTC.

This clone came up once. This chain joins TRBV18 and TRBJ1-1, with unresolved D. The CDR3 loop spans 14 amino acids. V gave up 5 bases and J gave up 5 bases, with 15 bases separating them. The germline V gene encodes CDR1 KGHSH and CDR2 LQKENI. The CDR3 sequence is CASSYPTVGTEAFF. For the CDR3, the DNA is TGTGCCAGCTCATATCCTACGGTGGGAACTGAAGCTTTCTTT.

The chain couples TRBV2 to TRBJ1-2, with TRBD1 identical over 9 bases. Looked up from germline, CDR1 is SNHLY and CDR2 is FYNNEI. The length of the CDR3 is 15 residues. The V and J ends lost 4 bases and 7 bases, in that order; junction bases with no gene match: 10. CDR3 residues: CASSGAGTGSTGYTF. CDR3 in DNA: TGTGCCAGCAGTGGGGCCGGGACAGGGAGTACTGGCTACACCTTC.

This chain uses TRBV11-2 with TRBJ2-3; maybe TRBD2 (6 bases). V lost 4 bases to trimming and J lost 2 bases, with 19 bases between them. This CDR3 is 17 amino acids long. CDR1 and CDR2 (germline): SGHAT, FQNNGV. The CDR3 DNA reads as TGTGCCAGCAGCTCCCTGGGGGTAGCGGCCTACACAGATACGCAGTATTTT. Translating gives CASSSLGVAAYTDTQYF. Variable domain in full (rest from reference TRBV11-2 and TRBJ2-3): EAGVAQSPRYKIIEKRQSVAFWCNPISGHATLYWYQQILGQGPKLLIQFQNNGVVDDSQLPKDRFSAERLKGVDSTLKIQPAKLEDSAVYLCASSSLGVAAYTDTQYFGPGTRLTVL.

The rearrangement links TRBV24-1 to TRBJ2-3, with TRBD1 identical over 7 bases. The CDR3 consists of 14 residues. The V segment lost 3 bases and the J segment 15 bases; nucleotides outside the gene matches: 14. CDR1 and CDR2 from the germline V gene are KGHDR and SFDVKD. The CDR3 loop is CATSDPNAGQVPYF. CDR3 nucleotides: TGTGCCACCAGTGATCCCAACGCCGGACAGGTCCCTTATTTT.

The chain uses TRBV3-1 (or the pseudogene TRBV3-2) and TRBJ1-1; 10 bases are a match to TRBD1. Unmatched junction bases numbered 9, after V lost 3 bases and J lost 5 bases. This CDR3 contains 16 residues. The germline gives CDR1 LGHDT, CDR2 YNNKEL (reference sequence). CDR3 nucleotides: TGTGCCAGCAGCCACTCGACAGGGGGCAGGTGGACTGAAGCTTTCTTT. As protein: CASSHSTGGRWTEAFF.

This sequence joins TRBV7-9 and TRBJ1-3; D is possibly TRBD1 (5 bases). CDR1 SEHNR and CDR2 FQNEAQ come from the germline V gene (reference sequence). The ends were cut back, 4 bases at V and 0 bases at J, with 22 bases in the middle. The CDR3 has 19 amino acids. CDR3 sequence: CASSSRGPTELNSGNTIYF. The CDR3 nucleotides read TGTGCCAGCAGCTCTAGGGGACCGACAGAGTTAAACTCTGGAAACACCATATATTTT.

A few counts support this clone. The chain employs TRBV3-1 (or the pseudogene TRBV3-2) and TRBJ2-2; D possibly corresponds to TRBD2 (6 bases). The CDR3 loop spans 15 amino acids. Germline V gene lookup returns CDR1 LGHDT and CDR2 YNNKEL (reference sequence). V shed 1 base and J shed 1 base, with 7 bases lying between them. DNA of the CDR3: TGTGCCAGCAGCCAAGGAGCGGGGAACACCGGGGAGCTGTTTTTT. Translation: CASSQGAGNTGELFF.

The chain employs TRBV1 and TRBJ1-1. TRBV1 is an annotated pseudogene. The CDR3 runs to 18 residues. Here the CDR3 DNA reads TGCACCAGCAGCCAAGGACGTCCGGGGGCTGCGGGGAACACTGAAGCTTTCTTT. It yields the protein CTSSQGRPGAAGNTEAFF.

The J gene is TRBJ1-2, the V gene TRBV18; perhaps TRBD1 as D (6 bases). Between the trimmed V and J ends, which lost 6 bases and 6 bases, there was a span of 11 bases. Germline V CDR1 and CDR2: KGHSH, LQKENI. There are 12 residues in the CDR3. CDR3 sequence (DNA): TGTGCCAGCTCCCCTGGACAGCATGGCTACACCTTC. It codes for CASSPGQHGYTF.

Worth noting for this clone: The sample holds other DNA sequences that translate to the same CDR3. This chain joins TRBV7-2 and TRBJ1-1; D perhaps matches TRBD1 (5 bases). Germline V gene sequence: CDR1 SGHTA, CDR2 FQGNSA. The V end lost 1 base, the J end lost 4 bases, and 7 bases lay between the germline ends. The CDR3 has 13 amino acids. Written as DNA, the CDR3 is TGTGCCAGCAGCTTAGTGGGGGTCACTGAAGCTTTCTTT. Translation: CASSLVGVTEAFF. The entire variable domain, with the rest obtained from reference TRBV7-2 and TRBJ1-1, is as follows: GAGVSQSPSNKVTEKGKDVELRCDPISGHTALYWYRQSLGQGLEFLIYFQGNSAPDKSGLPSDRFSAERTGGSVSTLTIQRTQQEDSAVYLCASSLVGVTEAFFGQGTRLTVV.

The chain links TRBV5-4 to TRBJ2-2, with D perhaps TRBD1 (5 bases). Germline values: CDR1 SGHNT, CDR2 YYREEE (reference sequence). V was shortened by 1 base and J by 4 bases, with 11 bases between the two germline ends. This CDR3 has 15 residues. CDR3 in amino acids: CASSLSIGATGELFF. CDR3 DNA: TGTGCCAGCAGCTTGTCAATAGGGGCCACCGGGGAGCTGTTTTTT.

The V call is TRBV4-3, the J call TRBJ2-2; no clear D. From germline, CDR1 is LGHNA and CDR2 YSLEER. The CDR3 has 12 amino acids. Deletions cut 4 bases from V and 7 bases from J, with 7 bases between. CDR3 coding DNA: TGCGCCAGCAGCCCCCCGGGCGGGGAGCTGTTTTTT. It codes for CASSPPGGELFF.

The V call is TRBV30, the J call TRBJ1-2, with no clear D. V lost 4 bases and J 5 bases, leaving 14 bases between the germline ends. Germline-derived CDR1 and CDR2 are GTSNPN and SVGIG (reference sequence). This CDR3 is 13 amino acids long. CDR3 DNA: TGTGCCTGGATACCTACCAGTGGGTATGGCTACACCTTC. Translation gives CAWIPTSGYGYTF.

The chain links TRBV28 to TRBJ1-1; no firm D call. CDR3 length equals 13 residues. Looked up from germline, CDR1 is MDHEN and CDR2 is SYDVKM. The V end lost 7 bases, the J end lost 0 bases, and 9 bases lay between the germline ends. CDR3 sequence (DNA): TGTGCCAGCAAGGTACTCATGAACACTGAAGCTTTCTTT. Its protein is CASKVLMNTEAFF. The full variable domain, rest sourced from reference TRBV28 and TRBJ1-1, is DVKVTQSSRYLVKRTGEKVFLECVQDMDHENMFWYRQDPGLGLRLIYFSYDVKMKEKGDIPEGYSVSREKKERFSLILESASTNQTSMYLCASKVLMNTEAFFGQGTRLTVV.

The J gene is TRBJ1-2, the V gene TRBV29-1, with D uncertain. Trimming took 5 bases from V and 3 from J, leaving 13 bases between them. The germline V gene has CDR1 SQVTM and CDR2 ANQGSEA. This CDR3 contains 13 residues. The DNA of the CDR3 is TGCAGCGTTCTGGGAGCTTACGACTATGGCTACACCTTC. Its protein product is CSVLGAYDYGYTF.

This chain links TRBV6-5 with TRBJ2-7; D call uncertain. The V gene's germline CDR1 is MNHEY and CDR2 SVGAGI. Between the trimmed V and J ends, which lost 6 bases and 3 bases, there was a span of 15 bases. CDR3 length equals 14 residues. The CDR3, as DNA: TGTGCCAGCAGGACCCTCGGTAAGGGCTACGAGCAGTACTTC. The encoded protein is CASRTLGKGYEQYF.

This chain uses TRBV9 with TRBJ2-3; D may be TRBD2 (5 bases). The CDR3 consists of 14 residues. Germline values: CDR1 SGDLS, CDR2 YYNGEE. V lost 2 bases and J lost 3, with 10 bases in between. This CDR3 is CASSVGGTTDTQYF. The CDR3 DNA sequence: TGTGCCAGCAGCGTCGGAGGCACTACAGATACGCAGTATTTT.

This chain uses TRBV11-3 with TRBJ1-1, with D possibly TRBD1 on 5 matching bases. The CDR3 contains 14 residues. Germline-derived CDR1 and CDR2 are SGHNT and YENEEA. Trimming pared 2 bases from V and 4 bases from J, leaving 11 bases between. The DNA for the CDR3 is TGTGCCAGCAGCTTATCGGGGGGTAGCACTGAAGCTTTCTTT. Its translation: CASSLSGGSTEAFF.

J is TRBJ1-1 and V is TRBV6-5; the D is unclear. Germline CDR1 is MNHEY and CDR2 is SVGAGI. V lost 6 bases to trimming and J lost 2 bases, with 7 bases between them. This CDR3 region has 12 residues. CDR3 residues: CASRLTNTEAFF. The CDR3 region has the DNA TGTGCCAGCAGGCTGACCAACACTGAAGCTTTCTTT.

The chain couples TRBV6-5 to TRBJ1-3; D is unresolved. Trimming took 0 bases from V and 2 from J, leaving 8 bases between them. Looked up from germline, CDR1 is MNHEY and CDR2 is SVGAGI. CDR3 size: 15 residues. The CDR3, as DNA: TGTGCCAGCAGTTACTCTGGCAGTACTGGAAACACCATATATTTT. Encoded protein: CASSYSGSTGNTIYF.